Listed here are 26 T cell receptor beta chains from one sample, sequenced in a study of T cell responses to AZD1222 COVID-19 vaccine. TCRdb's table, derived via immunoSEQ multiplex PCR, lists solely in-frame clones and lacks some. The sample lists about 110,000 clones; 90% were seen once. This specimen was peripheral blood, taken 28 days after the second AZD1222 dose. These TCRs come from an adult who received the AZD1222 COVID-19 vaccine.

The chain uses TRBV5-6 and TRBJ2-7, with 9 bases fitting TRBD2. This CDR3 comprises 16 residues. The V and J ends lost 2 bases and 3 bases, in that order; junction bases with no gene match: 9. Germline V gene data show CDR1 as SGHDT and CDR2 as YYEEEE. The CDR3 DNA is TGTGCCAGCAGCTTTCAGCTAGCGGGGATCCGCTACGAGCAGTACTTC. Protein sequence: CASSFQLAGIRYEQYF.

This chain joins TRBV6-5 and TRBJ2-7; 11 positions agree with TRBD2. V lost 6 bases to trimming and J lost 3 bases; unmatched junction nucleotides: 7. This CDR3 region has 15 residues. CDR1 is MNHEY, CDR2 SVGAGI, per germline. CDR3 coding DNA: TGTGCCAGCAGCGCACTAGCGGGGGCAGTCTACGAGCAGTACTTC. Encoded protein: CASSALAGAVYEQYF.

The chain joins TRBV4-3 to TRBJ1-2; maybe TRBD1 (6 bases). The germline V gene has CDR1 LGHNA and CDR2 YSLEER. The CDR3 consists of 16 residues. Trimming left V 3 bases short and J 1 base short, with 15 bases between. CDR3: CASSQGLTGDNYGYTF. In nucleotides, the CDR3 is TGCGCCAGCAGCCAGGGGTTGACAGGAGATAACTATGGCTACACCTTC.

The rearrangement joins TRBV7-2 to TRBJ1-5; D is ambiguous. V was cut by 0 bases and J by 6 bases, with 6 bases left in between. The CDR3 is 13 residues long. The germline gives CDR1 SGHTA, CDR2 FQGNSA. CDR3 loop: CASSLAWGQPQHF. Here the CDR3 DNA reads TGTGCCAGCAGCTTAGCTTGGGGTCAGCCCCAGCATTTT.

The chain's CDR3 is CASRDPGPMRFF. The CDR3 region has the DNA TGTGCCAGCAGAGACCCGGGCCCAATGCGGTTTTTT. The V call is TRBV2, the J call TRBJ1-4; D not resolved. Germline lookup yields CDR1 SNHLY and CDR2 FYNNEI. The CDR3 length is 12 residues. Trimming stripped 6 bases from V and 16 bases from J, with 18 bases between.

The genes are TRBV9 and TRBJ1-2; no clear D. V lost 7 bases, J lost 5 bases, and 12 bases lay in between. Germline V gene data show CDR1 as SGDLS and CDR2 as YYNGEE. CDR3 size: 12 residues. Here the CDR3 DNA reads TGTGCCAGCGGTGAGCGGCGGTATGGCTACACCTTC. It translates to CASGERRYGYTF.

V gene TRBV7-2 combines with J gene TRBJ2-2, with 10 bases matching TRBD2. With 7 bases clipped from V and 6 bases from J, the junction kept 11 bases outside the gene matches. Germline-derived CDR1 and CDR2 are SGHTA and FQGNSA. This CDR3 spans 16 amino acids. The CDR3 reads CASTLRQRGGPGELFF. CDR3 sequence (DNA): TGTGCCAGCACCCTCAGGCAGCGGGGGGGCCCCGGGGAGCTGTTTTTT.

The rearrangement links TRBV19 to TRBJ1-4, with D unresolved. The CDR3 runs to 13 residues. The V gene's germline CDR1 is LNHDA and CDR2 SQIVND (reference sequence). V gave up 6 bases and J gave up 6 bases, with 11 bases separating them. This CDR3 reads CASSNQRDEKLFF. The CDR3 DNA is TGTGCCAGTAGCAATCAGAGAGATGAAAAACTGTTTTTT.

In DNA form, the CDR3 reads TGTGCCAGCAGTGACGCGGGACAGGGGGGTTACGAGCAGTACTTC. Translating it yields CASSDAGQGGYEQYF. The chain joins TRBV6-1 to TRBJ2-7; TRBD1 matches at 11 bases. The germline CDR1 and CDR2 sequences are MNHNS and SASEGT. This CDR3 comprises 15 residues. Losses at the gene ends were 3 bases for V and 4 bases for J; bases not matched to a gene: 5.

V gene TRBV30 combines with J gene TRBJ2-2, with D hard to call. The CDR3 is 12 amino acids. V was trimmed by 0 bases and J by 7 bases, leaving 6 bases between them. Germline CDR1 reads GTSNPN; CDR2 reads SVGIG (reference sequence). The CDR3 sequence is CAWSVWVGELFF. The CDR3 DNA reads TGTGCCTGGAGTGTGTGGGTCGGGGAGCTGTTTTTT.

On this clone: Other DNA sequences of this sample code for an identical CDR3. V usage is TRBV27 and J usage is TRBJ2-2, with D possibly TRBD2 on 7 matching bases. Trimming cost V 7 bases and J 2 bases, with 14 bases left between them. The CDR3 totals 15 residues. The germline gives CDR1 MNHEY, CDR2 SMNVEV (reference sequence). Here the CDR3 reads CASTWGGPNTGELFF. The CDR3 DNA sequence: TGTGCCAGCACCTGGGGGGGGCCTAACACCGGGGAGCTGTTTTTT.

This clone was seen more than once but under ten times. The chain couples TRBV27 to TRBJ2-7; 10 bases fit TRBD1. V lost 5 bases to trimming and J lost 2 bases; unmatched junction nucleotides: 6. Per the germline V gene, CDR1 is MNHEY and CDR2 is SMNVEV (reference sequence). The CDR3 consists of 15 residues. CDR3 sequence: CASSARDRGPYEQYF. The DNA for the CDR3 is TGTGCCAGCAGTGCCCGGGACAGGGGTCCCTACGAGCAGTACTTC.

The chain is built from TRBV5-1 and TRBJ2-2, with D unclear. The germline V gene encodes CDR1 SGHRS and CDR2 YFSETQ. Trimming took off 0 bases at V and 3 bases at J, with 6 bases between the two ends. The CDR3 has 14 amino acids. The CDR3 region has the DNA TGCGCCAGCAGCTTGGCCTCGGACACCGGGGAGCTGTTTTTT. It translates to CASSLASDTGELFF.

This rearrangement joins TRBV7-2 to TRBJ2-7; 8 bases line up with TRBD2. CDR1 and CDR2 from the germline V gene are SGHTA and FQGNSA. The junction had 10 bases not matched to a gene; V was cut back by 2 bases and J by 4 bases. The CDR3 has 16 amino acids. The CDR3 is CASSLLVAGGRYEQYF. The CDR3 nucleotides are TGTGCCAGCAGCTTATTGGTGGCGGGGGGCAGGTACGAGCAGTACTTC. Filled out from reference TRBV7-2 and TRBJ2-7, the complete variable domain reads GAGVSQSPSNKVTEKGKDVELRCDPISGHTALYWYRQSLGQGLEFLIYFQGNSAPDKSGLPSDRFSAERTGGSVSTLTIQRTQQEDSAVYLCASSLLVAGGRYEQYFGPGTRLTVT.

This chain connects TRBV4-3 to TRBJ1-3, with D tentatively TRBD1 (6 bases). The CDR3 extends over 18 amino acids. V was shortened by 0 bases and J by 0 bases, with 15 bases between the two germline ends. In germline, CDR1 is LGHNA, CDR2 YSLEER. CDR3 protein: CASSQEAVAGDSGNTIYF. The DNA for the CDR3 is TGCGCCAGCAGCCAAGAGGCCGTTGCAGGGGACTCTGGAAACACCATATATTTT.

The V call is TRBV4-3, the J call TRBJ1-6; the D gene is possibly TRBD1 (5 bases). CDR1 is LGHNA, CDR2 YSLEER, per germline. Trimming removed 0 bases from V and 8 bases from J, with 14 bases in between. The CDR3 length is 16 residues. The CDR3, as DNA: TGCGCCAGCAGCCAAGAGGGTAGTTCAGGGTATTCACCCCTCCACTTT. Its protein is CASSQEGSSGYSPLHF.

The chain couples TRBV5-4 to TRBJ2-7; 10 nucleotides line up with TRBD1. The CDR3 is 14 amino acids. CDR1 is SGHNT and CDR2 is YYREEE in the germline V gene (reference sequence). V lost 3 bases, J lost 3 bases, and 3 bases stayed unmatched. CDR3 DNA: TGTGCCAGCAGCTCGGGACAGGGGTTCTACGAGCAGTACTTC. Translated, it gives CASSSGQGFYEQYF.

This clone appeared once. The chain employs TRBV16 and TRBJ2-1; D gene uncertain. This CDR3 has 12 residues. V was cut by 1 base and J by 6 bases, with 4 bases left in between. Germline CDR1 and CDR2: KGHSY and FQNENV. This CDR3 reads CASSQLGNEQFF. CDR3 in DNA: TGTGCCAGCAGCCAATTGGGCAATGAGCAGTTCTTC.

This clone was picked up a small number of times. The CDR3 loop is CASSYHIATQYF. The CDR3 region has the DNA TGTGCCAGCAGTTACCATATCGCGACCCAGTACTTC. The genes are TRBV6-2 or TRBV6-3 and TRBJ2-5; no firm D call. Germline V gene data show CDR1 as MNHEY and CDR2 as SVGEGT. Trimming cost V 2 bases and J 7 bases, with 8 bases left between them. The CDR3 loop spans 12 amino acids.

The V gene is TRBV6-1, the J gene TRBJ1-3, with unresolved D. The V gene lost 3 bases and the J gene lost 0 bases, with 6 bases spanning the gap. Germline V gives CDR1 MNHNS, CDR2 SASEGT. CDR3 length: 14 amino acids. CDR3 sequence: CASSEPGSGNTIYF. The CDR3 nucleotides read TGTGCCAGCAGTGAGCCGGGCTCTGGAAACACCATATATTTT.

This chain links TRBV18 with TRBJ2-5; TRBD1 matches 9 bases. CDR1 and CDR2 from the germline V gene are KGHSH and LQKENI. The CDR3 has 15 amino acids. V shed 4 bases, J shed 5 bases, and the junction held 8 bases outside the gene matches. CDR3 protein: CASSRRTGDLETQYF. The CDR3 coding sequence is TGTGCCAGCTCACGAAGGACAGGGGACTTGGAGACCCAGTACTTC.

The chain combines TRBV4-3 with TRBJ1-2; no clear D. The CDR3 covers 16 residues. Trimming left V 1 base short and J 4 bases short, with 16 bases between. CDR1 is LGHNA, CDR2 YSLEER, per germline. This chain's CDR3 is CASSQGAWADLYGYTF. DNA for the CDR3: TGCGCCAGCAGCCAAGGGGCCTGGGCAGACCTCTATGGCTACACCTTC.

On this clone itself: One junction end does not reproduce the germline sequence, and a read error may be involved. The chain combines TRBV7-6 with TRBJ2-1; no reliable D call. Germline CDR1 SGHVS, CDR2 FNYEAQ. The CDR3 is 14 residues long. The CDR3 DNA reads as TGTGCCAGCAGCTTAGAGGTTGGTGGTAGTCTTTCGGTCTTC. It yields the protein CASSLEVGGSLSVF.

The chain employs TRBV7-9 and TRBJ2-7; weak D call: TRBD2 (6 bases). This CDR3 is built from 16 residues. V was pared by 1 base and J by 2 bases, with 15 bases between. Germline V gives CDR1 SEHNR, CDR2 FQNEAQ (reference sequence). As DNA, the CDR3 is TGTGCCAGCAGCTTAGGGGTCGGGCGGGGCACCTACGAGCAGTACTTC. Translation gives CASSLGVGRGTYEQYF.

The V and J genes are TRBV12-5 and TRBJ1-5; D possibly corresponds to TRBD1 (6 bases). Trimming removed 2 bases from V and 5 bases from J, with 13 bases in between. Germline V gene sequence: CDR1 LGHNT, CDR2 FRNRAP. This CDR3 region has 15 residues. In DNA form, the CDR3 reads TGTGCTAGTGGTTTGACTGCGGACAGCTATCAGCCCCAGCATTTT. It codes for CASGLTADSYQPQHF.

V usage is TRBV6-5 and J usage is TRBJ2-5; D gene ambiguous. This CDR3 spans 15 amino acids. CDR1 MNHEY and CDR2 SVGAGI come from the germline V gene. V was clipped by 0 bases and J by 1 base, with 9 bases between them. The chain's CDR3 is CASSYSMGSQETQYF. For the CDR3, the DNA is TGTGCCAGCAGTTACTCGATGGGCAGCCAAGAGACCCAGTACTTC.